A selection of T cell receptor beta chains follows, all from one sample in a study of spatial heterogeneity in lung cancer. MiXCR, run by TCRdb on the 5' RACE reads, gives a single entry per CDR3 protein. The sample includes tens of thousands of distinct CDR3 sequences, approximately 19% of them seen just once. The sequences come from PBMCs, collected at follow-up. The receptors were sampled from a male donor with early-stage non-small cell lung cancer. Each CDR3 is given with its conserved first and last residue.

J gene | V gene | CDR3 protein
TRBJ2-7 | TRBV6-5 | CASSWGRGGEQYF
TRBJ2-3 | TRBV7-3 | CASSPSGSEVDTQYF
TRBJ2-5 | TRBV4-3 | CASSQEAEQETQYF
TRBJ2-7 | TRBV18 | CASSPPGVKDYEQYF
TRBJ1-2 | TRBV7-9 | CASSIGGNGYTF
TRBJ2-1 | TRBV7-9 | CASSFFSGSSYNEQFF
TRBJ1-2 | TRBV4-3 | CASSQERSYGYTF
TRBJ2-1 | TRBV20-1 | CSASEKGNQVF
TRBJ1-1 | TRBV5-6 | CASSLKWQNTEAFF
TRBJ1-4 | TRBV23-1 | CASSQSPGGREKLFF
TRBJ1-2 | TRBV30 | CAWSRLYGYTF
TRBJ1-6 | TRBV7-2 | CASSATPGQANSPLHF
TRBJ1-2 | TRBV3-1 | CASSQEGRAGYTF
TRBJ2-7 | TRBV10-3 | CAISESAVAEQYF
TRBJ2-5 | TRBV20-1 | CSANNQREGLQETQYF